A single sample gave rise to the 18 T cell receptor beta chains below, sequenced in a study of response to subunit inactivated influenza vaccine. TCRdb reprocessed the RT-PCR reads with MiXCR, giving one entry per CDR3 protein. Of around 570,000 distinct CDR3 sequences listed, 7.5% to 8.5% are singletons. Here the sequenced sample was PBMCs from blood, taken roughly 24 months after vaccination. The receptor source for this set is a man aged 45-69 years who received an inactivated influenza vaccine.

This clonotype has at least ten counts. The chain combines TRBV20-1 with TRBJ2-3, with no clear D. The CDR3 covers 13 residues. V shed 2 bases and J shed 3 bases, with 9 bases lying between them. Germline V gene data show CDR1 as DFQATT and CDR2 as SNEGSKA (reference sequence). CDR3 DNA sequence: TGCAGTGCTAGACATTCGGAGACAGATACGCAGTATTTT. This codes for CSARHSETDTQYF.

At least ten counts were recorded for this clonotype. The CDR3 spells CASRPSVRNYEQYF. The CDR3 nucleotides read TGTGCCAGCAGACCTAGCGTCAGAAACTACGAGCAGTACTTC. This chain links TRBV5-6 with TRBJ2-7, with D perhaps TRBD2 (6 bases). V was clipped by 5 bases and J by 3 bases, with 15 bases between them. The CDR3 spans 14 residues. Germline V lookup: CDR1 SGHDT, CDR2 YYEEEE.

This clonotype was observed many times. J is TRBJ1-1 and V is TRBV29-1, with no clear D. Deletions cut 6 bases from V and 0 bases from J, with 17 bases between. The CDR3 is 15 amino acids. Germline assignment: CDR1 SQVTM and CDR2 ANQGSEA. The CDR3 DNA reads TGCAGCGTCCCTCCGTATGGCGGGTTGAACACTGAAGCTTTCTTT. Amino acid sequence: CSVPPYGGLNTEAFF.

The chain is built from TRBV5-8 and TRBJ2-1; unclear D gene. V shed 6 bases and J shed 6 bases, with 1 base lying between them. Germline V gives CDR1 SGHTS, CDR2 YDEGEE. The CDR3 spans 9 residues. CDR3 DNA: TGTGCCAGCACCAATGAGCAGTTCTTC. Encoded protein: CASTNEQFF.

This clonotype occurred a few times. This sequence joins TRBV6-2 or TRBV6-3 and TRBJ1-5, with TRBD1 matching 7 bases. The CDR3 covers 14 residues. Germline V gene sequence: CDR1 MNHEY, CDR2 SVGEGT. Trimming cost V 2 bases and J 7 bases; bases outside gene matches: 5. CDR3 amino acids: CASSYAGGIQPQHF. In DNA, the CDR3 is TGTGCCAGCAGTTACGCAGGGGGTATCCAGCCCCAGCATTTT.

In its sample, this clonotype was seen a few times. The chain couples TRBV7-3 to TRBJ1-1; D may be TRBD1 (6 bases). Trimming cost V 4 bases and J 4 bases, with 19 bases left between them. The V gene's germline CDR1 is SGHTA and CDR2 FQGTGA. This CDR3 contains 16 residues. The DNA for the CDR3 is TGTGCCAGCAGCTCGCATCGACAGGCCGCCGGCACTGAAGCTTTCTTT. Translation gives CASSSHRQAAGTEAFF.

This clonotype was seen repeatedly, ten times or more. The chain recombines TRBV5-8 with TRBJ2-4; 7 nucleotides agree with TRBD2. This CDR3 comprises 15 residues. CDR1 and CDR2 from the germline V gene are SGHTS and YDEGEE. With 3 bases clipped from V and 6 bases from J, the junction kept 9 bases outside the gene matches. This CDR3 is CASSSASGGGNIQYF. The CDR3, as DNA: TGTGCCAGCAGCTCTGCTAGCGGAGGTGGAAACATTCAGTACTTC.

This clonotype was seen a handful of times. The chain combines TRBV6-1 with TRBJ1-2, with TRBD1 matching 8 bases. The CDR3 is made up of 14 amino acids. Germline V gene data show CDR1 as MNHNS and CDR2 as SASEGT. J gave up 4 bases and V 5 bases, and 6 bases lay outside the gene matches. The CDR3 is CASSQGQALYGYTF. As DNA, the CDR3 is TGTGCCAGCAGTCAGGGACAGGCACTCTATGGCTACACCTTC.

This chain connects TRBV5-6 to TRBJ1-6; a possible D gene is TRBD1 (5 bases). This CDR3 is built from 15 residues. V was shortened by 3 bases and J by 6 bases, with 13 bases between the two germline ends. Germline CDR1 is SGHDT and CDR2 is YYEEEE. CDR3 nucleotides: TGTGCCAGCAGCTCAGCTCCGGGACGTAATTCACCCCTCCACTTT. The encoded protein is CASSSAPGRNSPLHF.

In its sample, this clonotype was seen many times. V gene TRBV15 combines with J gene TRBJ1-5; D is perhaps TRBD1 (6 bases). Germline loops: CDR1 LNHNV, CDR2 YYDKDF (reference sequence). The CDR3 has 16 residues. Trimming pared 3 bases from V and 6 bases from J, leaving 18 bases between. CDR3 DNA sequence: TGTGCCACCAGCAGGGACAAGGGGGGTATGGCTCAGCCCCAGCATTTT. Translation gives CATSRDKGGMAQPQHF.

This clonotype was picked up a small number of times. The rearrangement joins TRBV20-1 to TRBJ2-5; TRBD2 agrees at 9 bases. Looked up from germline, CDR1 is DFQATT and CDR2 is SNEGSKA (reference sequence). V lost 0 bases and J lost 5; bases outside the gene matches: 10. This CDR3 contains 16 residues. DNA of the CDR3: TGCAGTGCTAGAGATCTTTTAGCGGGAGATGGTGAGACCCAGTACTTC. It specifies CSARDLLAGDGETQYF.

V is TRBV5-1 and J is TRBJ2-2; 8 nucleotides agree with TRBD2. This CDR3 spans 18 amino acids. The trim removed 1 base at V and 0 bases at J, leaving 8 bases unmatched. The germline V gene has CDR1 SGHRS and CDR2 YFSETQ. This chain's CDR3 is CASSLSLAGPANTGELFF. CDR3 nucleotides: TGCGCCAGCAGCTTGTCCCTAGCGGGTCCCGCGAACACCGGGGAGCTGTTTTTT.

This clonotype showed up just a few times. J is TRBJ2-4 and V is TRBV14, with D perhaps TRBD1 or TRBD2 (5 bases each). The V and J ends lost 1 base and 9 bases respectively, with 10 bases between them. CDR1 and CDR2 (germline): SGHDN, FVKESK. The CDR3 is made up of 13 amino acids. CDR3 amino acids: CASSQGPRGIQYF. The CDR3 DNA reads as TGTGCCAGCAGCCAAGGGCCGAGGGGCATTCAGTACTTC.

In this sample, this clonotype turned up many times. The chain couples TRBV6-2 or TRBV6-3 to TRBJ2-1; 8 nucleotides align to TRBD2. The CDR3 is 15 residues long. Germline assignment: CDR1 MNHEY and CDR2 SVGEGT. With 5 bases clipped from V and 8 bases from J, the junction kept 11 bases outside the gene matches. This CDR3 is CASSPLGTRNHEQFF. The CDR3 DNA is TGTGCCAGCAGTCCTCTCGGGACTAGGAATCATGAGCAGTTCTTC.

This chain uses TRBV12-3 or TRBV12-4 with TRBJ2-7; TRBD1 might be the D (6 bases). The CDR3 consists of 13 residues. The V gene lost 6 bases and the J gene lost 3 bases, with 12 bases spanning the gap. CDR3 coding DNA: TGTGCCAGCAGGTTACAGGGCAACTACGAGCAGTACTTC. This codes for CASRLQGNYEQYF.

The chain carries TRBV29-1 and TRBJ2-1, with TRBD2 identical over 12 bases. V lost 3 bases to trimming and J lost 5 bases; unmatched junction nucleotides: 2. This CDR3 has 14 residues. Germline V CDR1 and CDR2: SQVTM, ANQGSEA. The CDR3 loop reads CSVDLAGGNNEQFF. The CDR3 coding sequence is TGCAGCGTTGATCTAGCGGGAGGGAACAATGAGCAGTTCTTC.

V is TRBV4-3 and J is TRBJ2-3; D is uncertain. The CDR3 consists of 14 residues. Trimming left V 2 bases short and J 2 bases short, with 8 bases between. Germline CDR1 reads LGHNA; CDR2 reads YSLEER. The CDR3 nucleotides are TGCGCCAGCAGCCAACGTGACTTCACAGATACGCAGTATTTT. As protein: CASSQRDFTDTQYF.

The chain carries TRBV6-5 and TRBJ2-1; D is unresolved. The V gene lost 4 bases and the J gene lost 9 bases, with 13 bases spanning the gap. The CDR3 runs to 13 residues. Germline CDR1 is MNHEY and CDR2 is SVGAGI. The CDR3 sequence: CASSSHELGEQFF. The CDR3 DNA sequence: TGTGCCAGCAGTTCGCACGAACTCGGTGAGCAGTTCTTC.